Below are 28 T cell receptor beta chains sequenced from a single sample in a study of response to subunit inactivated influenza vaccine. In TCRdb, the RT-PCR reads were re-called with MiXCR into one record per CDR3 protein. The sample has 630,000 or so distinct CDR3 sequences, approximately 14% seen once. Sequenced here: PBMCs from blood, sampled 12 days after vaccination. The receptors were gathered from a man aged 45-60 years who received an inactivated influenza vaccine.

As regards this clonotype: One end of the junction fails to match germline, which may point to a read error. The chain combines TRBV7-7 with TRBJ2-2; 7 nucleotides line up with TRBD2. CDR3 size: 13 residues. Germline CDR1 is SSHAT and CDR2 is FNYEAQ (reference sequence). The DNA of the CDR3 is TGTGCCAGCAGTTCGGGACCTTCGGGGGGGCTGTTTTTT. Its protein product is CASSSGPSGGLFF. The full variable domain, rest sourced from reference TRBV7-7 and TRBJ2-2, is GAGVSQSPRYKVTKRGQDVTLRCDPISSHATLYWYQQALGQGPEFLTYFNYEAQPDKSGLPSDRFSAERPEGSISTLTIQRTEQRDSAMYRCASSSGPSGGLFFGEGSRLTVL.

This clonotype was seen a handful of times. The V call is TRBV27, the J call TRBJ1-5; 9 bases align to TRBD1. This CDR3 region has 15 residues. Germline CDR1 is MNHEY and CDR2 is SMNVEV (reference sequence). After removal of 5 bases from V and 4 bases from J, the junction contained 6 bases not matched to a gene. Here the CDR3 DNA reads TGTGCCAGCAGTACCGACAGGGGGAGGAATCAGCCCCAGCATTTT. This sequence encodes CASSTDRGRNQPQHF.

This clonotype came up a few times. The CDR3 sequence: CASSLALEIQSDGYTF. In DNA form, the CDR3 reads TGTGCCAGCAGTTTAGCTTTGGAAATTCAATCTGATGGCTACACCTTC. The rearrangement links TRBV12-3 or TRBV12-4 to TRBJ1-2; the D is unclear. This CDR3 comprises 16 residues. Trimming pared 0 bases from V and 6 bases from J, leaving 17 bases between.

This clonotype was detected only a few times. The rearrangement links TRBV18 to TRBJ2-3; 7 bases agree with TRBD1. The ends lost 11 bases at V and 0 bases at J; junction bases unmatched: 8. The V gene's germline CDR1 is KGHSH and CDR2 LQKENI. The CDR3 length is 14 residues. For the CDR3, the DNA is TGTGCCGGTAGGGGACAGCCCAGCACAGATACGCAGTATTTT. Protein product: CAGRGQPSTDTQYF.

The rearrangement links TRBV4-3 to TRBJ1-3; TRBD1 is a possible D gene (5 bases). The CDR3 contains 17 residues. V was clipped by 0 bases and J by 0 bases, with 12 bases between them. Germline V gives CDR1 LGHNA, CDR2 YSLEER. In DNA, the CDR3 is TGCGCCAGCAGCCAAGACCCCCAAGGGGCCTCTGGAAACACCATATATTTT. Its protein product is CASSQDPQGASGNTIYF.

This clonotype was seen only a few times. V gene TRBV28 combines with J gene TRBJ2-7, with 9 bases identical to TRBD1. Germline V gene data show CDR1 as MDHEN and CDR2 as SYDVKM. Trimming removed 4 bases from V and 3 bases from J; junction bases left unmatched: 10. The CDR3 length is 16 residues. The chain's CDR3 is CASSYPGTGNFYEQYF. CDR3 in DNA: TGTGCCAGCAGTTACCCCGGGACAGGGAACTTCTACGAGCAGTACTTC.

This chain uses TRBV7-9 with TRBJ2-3; no definite D call. Trimming removed 8 bases at V and 3 bases at J, with 3 bases between. Germline V gene data show CDR1 as SEHNR and CDR2 as FQNEAQ (reference sequence). The CDR3 contains 10 residues. This CDR3 reads CASETDTQYF. The CDR3 bases are TGTGCCAGCGAGACAGATACGCAGTATTTT.

This clonotype was seen more than once but under ten times. The rearrangement uses TRBV7-8 and TRBJ2-5; 8 nucleotides agree with TRBD2. Germline CDR1 reads SGHVS; CDR2 reads FQNEAQ. The V segment lost 5 bases and the J segment 2 bases; nucleotides outside the gene matches: 7. There are 15 residues in the CDR3. The DNA of the CDR3 is TGTGCCAGCAGCCACACGTCTAGCGGGCAAGAGACCCAGTACTTC. This sequence encodes CASSHTSSGQETQYF.

The V and J genes are TRBV27 and TRBJ2-3; tentatively, D is TRBD1 (6 bases). Germline values: CDR1 MNHEY, CDR2 SMNVEV (reference sequence). The CDR3 runs to 16 residues. Trimming stripped 3 bases from V and 2 bases from J, with 15 bases between. The CDR3 DNA follows: TGTGCCAGCAGTTTGGGGGTTACAGGGCTCACAGATACGCAGTATTTT. Protein product: CASSLGVTGLTDTQYF.

The chain uses TRBV7-2 and TRBJ2-1; no firm D call. Germline V gene sequence: CDR1 SGHTA, CDR2 FQGNSA. The CDR3 spans 13 residues. V lost 1 base and J lost 5, with 6 bases in between. The CDR3 is CASSLGPDNEQFF. The CDR3 region has the DNA TGTGCCAGCAGCTTAGGGCCCGACAATGAGCAGTTCTTC.

The J gene is TRBJ2-7, the V gene TRBV4-3; 8 bases fit TRBD2. Germline loops: CDR1 LGHNA, CDR2 YSLEER. The CDR3 covers 19 residues. Losses at the gene ends were 4 bases for V and 3 bases for J; bases not matched to a gene: 20. In nucleotides, the CDR3 is TGCGCCAGCAGCCTACAGGCGGGAGGCCCAAGCCAGCAAGGCTACGAGCAGTACTTC. Its protein product is CASSLQAGGPSQQGYEQYF.

The rearrangement uses TRBV20-1 and TRBJ1-4, with unresolved D. Trimming removed 7 bases at V and 6 bases at J, with 9 bases between. The CDR3 covers 11 residues. CDR1 and CDR2 (germline): DFQATT, SNEGSKA (reference sequence). This CDR3 is CSVARDEKLFF. The CDR3 DNA reads TGCAGTGTAGCCCGTGATGAAAAACTGTTTTTT.

This clonotype has only a few counts. The chain combines TRBV5-1 with TRBJ2-2; D call uncertain. This CDR3 is built from 14 residues. CDR1 is SGHRS, CDR2 YFSETQ, per germline. The V gene lost 0 bases and the J gene lost 6 bases, with 9 bases spanning the gap. CDR3 residues: CASSLGHGAGELFF. The DNA of the CDR3 is TGCGCCAGCAGCTTGGGACACGGCGCCGGGGAGCTGTTTTTT.

This sequence joins TRBV5-1 and TRBJ2-1; perhaps TRBD1 as D (6 bases). V lost 0 bases, J lost 7 bases, and 14 bases lay in between. The CDR3 runs to 15 residues. Germline CDR1 reads SGHRS; CDR2 reads YFSETQ. Written as DNA, the CDR3 is TGCGCCAGCAGCTTGGGACAGGTATCACGAAATGAGCAGTTCTTC. It specifies CASSLGQVSRNEQFF.

The CDR3 region has the DNA TGCAGTGCTACCGTTCCCCAGGGGGCTCAGTATGAGCAGTTCTTC. The encoded protein is CSATVPQGAQYEQFF. The chain is built from TRBV20-1 and TRBJ2-1; 8 bases fit TRBD1. J lost 8 bases, V lost 4 bases, and 13 bases had no gene match. The CDR3 contains 15 residues. Germline V gene sequence: CDR1 DFQATT, CDR2 SNEGSKA (reference sequence).

At least ten counts were recorded for this clonotype. The chain is built from TRBV11-2 and TRBJ2-1, with 13 nucleotides matching TRBD2. The CDR3 totals 20 residues. Unmatched junction bases numbered 12, after V lost 4 bases and J lost 0 bases. CDR1 and CDR2 from the germline V gene are SGHAT and FQNNGV. The CDR3 spells CASSSHSGTSGTSSYNEQFF. The CDR3 DNA reads TGTGCCAGCAGCTCCCACAGCGGGACTAGCGGGACTTCCTCCTACAATGAGCAGTTCTTC.

This clonotype showed up many times. The rearrangement joins TRBV6-1 to TRBJ2-5; TRBD2 aligns across 15 bases. Trimming took 6 bases from V and 9 from J; bases not matched to a gene: 8. The germline CDR1 and CDR2 sequences are MNHNS and SASEGT. This CDR3 spans 15 amino acids. The CDR3 here is CASSDRGLAGGAQYF. The DNA of the CDR3 is TGTGCCAGCAGCGACCGAGGACTAGCGGGAGGGGCCCAGTACTTC.

The V and J genes are TRBV28 and TRBJ2-7; 8 nucleotides align to TRBD1. V trimming: 8 bases; J trimming: 3 bases; junction bases outside the gene matches: 9. CDR1 MDHEN and CDR2 SYDVKM come from the germline V gene. The CDR3 contains 14 residues. The chain's CDR3 is CASFPGQENYEQYF. CDR3 nucleotide sequence: TGTGCCAGCTTCCCGGGACAGGAAAACTACGAGCAGTACTTC.

This clonotype was observed a handful of times. The J gene is TRBJ2-1, the V gene TRBV24-1; 12 bases fit TRBD2. CDR1 and CDR2 from the germline V gene are KGHDR and SFDVKD. This CDR3 is 16 amino acids long. Trimming removed 3 bases from V and 6 bases from J; junction bases left unmatched: 5. CDR3 in amino acids: CATSDTGLAGFNEQFF. CDR3 in DNA: TGTGCCACCAGTGATACCGGACTAGCGGGATTCAATGAGCAGTTCTTC.

This clonotype has ten or more counts. The chain employs TRBV20-1 and TRBJ2-3; D perhaps matches TRBD1 (5 bases). Between the trimmed V and J ends, which lost 3 bases and 6 bases, there was a span of 16 bases. CDR3 length: 14 residues. CDR1 and CDR2 from the germline V gene are DFQATT and SNEGSKA (reference sequence). CDR3 protein: CSASFYPGLDTQYF. CDR3 DNA: TGCAGTGCTAGCTTTTACCCAGGGCTTGATACGCAGTATTTT.

The V call is TRBV6-4, the J call TRBJ2-1, with D perhaps assigned TRBD1 or TRBD2 (5 bases each). CDR3 length equals 15 residues. Trimming removed 4 bases at V and 7 bases at J, with 17 bases between. CDR1 MRHNA and CDR2 SNTAGT come from the germline V gene. The CDR3 DNA follows: TGTGCCAGCAGTGCTTCCTTGGGGACGGCAAATGAGCAGTTCTTC. Amino acids: CASSASLGTANEQFF.

The sample holds a few counts of this clonotype. J is TRBJ2-6 and V is TRBV19; a possible D gene is TRBD2 (5 bases). Germline CDR1 LNHDA, CDR2 SQIVND (reference sequence). Trimming took off 6 bases at V and 0 bases at J, with 12 bases between the two ends. The CDR3 length is 16 residues. CDR3 coding DNA: TGTGCCAGTAGGGCCCCGGGGAGCTCTGGGGCCAACGTCCTGACTTTC. As protein: CASRAPGSSGANVLTF.

This clonotype was seen many times. This sequence joins TRBV12-3 or TRBV12-4 and TRBJ1-1, with 7 bases lining up with TRBD1. This CDR3 has 14 residues. The ends lost 2 bases at V and 5 bases at J; junction bases unmatched: 5. The CDR3 loop reads CASSLRQGKTEAFF. Written as DNA, the CDR3 is TGTGCCAGCAGTTTACGACAGGGAAAAACTGAAGCTTTCTTT.

This chain's CDR3 is CASGGLAGRTGELFF. CDR3 DNA sequence: TGTGCCAGCGGTGGCCTAGCGGGACGTACCGGGGAGCTGTTTTTT. The gene calls are TRBV2 and TRBJ2-2, with TRBD2 matching 9 bases. The CDR3 has 15 amino acids. CDR1 is SNHLY, CDR2 FYNNEI, per germline. The V and J ends lost 8 bases and 5 bases, in that order; junction bases with no gene match: 9.

This clonotype was detected a few times. The V and J genes are TRBV5-1 and TRBJ1-1, with 8 bases that match TRBD1. This CDR3 is 16 amino acids long. Trimming removed 4 bases from V and 4 bases from J; junction bases left unmatched: 12. From germline, CDR1 is SGHRS and CDR2 YFSETQ. The CDR3 loop reads CASSPDPWTGSTEAFF. CDR3 bases: TGCGCCAGCAGCCCAGACCCTTGGACAGGGAGCACTGAAGCTTTCTTT. Full variable domain (remainder filled in from reference TRBV5-1 and TRBJ1-1): KAGVTQTPRYLIKTRGQQVTLSCSPISGHRSVSWYQQTPGQGLQFLFEYFSETQRNKGNFPGRFSGRQFSNSRSEMNVSTLELGDSALYLCASSPDPWTGSTEAFFGQGTRLTVV.

The chain uses TRBV2 and TRBJ1-1; no clear D. V shed 0 bases and J shed 6 bases, with 8 bases lying between them. Germline V gene data show CDR1 as SNHLY and CDR2 as FYNNEI. The CDR3 has 13 residues. The CDR3 DNA is TGTGCCAGCAGTGAAGCGGGGTTGGCTGAAGCTTTCTTT. Its translation is CASSEAGLAEAFF.

V is TRBV28 and J is TRBJ2-5, with D unresolved. Trimming shortened V by 6 bases and J by 3 bases, and 5 bases separated the two germline ends. The germline gives CDR1 MDHEN, CDR2 SYDVKM. The CDR3 consists of 11 residues. The CDR3 coding sequence is TGTGCCAGCAGAGGTAAAGAGACCCAGTACTTC. Amino acid sequence: CASRGKETQYF.

This clonotype was recorded a few times. CDR3 loop: CSAIPYPGGAGELFF. CDR3 bases: TGCAGTGCTATACCCTACCCCGGCGGGGCCGGGGAGCTGTTTTTT. The J gene is TRBJ2-2, the V gene TRBV20-1, with D maybe TRBD2 (6 bases). The germline gives CDR1 DFQATT, CDR2 SNEGSKA (reference sequence). With 4 bases removed from V and 6 bases from J, the gap between germline ends came to 18 bases. The CDR3 spans 15 residues.